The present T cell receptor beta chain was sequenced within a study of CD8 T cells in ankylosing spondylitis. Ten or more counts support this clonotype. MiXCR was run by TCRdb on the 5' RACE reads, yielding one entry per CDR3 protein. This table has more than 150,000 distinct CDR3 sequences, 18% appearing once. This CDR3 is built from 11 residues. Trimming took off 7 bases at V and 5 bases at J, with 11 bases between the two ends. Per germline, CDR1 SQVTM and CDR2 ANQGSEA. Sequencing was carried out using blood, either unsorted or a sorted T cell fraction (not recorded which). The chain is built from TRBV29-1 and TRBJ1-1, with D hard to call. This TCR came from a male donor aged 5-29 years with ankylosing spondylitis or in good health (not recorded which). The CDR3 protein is CSAGHGTEAFF. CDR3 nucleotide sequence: TGCAGCGCCGGGCACGGTACTGAAGCTTTCTTT. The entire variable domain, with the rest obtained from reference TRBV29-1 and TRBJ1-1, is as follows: SAVISQKPSRDICQRGTSLTIQCQVDSQVTMMFWYRQQPGQSLTLIATANQGSEATYESGFVIDKFPISRPNLTFSTLTVSNMSPEDSSIYLCSAGHGTEAFFGQGTRLTVV.